This T cell receptor (beta chain) originates from a study of blood T cell repertoires in COVID-19. As handled by the study authors: Using reference gene primer amplification, nucleated cell counts were estimated. Assay: immunoSEQ multiplex PCR; the TCRdb copy retains only in-frame clones and omits some. V, J and clone size were drawn from that table, and D and trimming were deduced from the DNA. In the table there are about 60,000 clones, about 70% of which are singletons. V lost 6 bases and J 6 bases, leaving 13 bases between the germline ends. CDR3 length equals 13 residues. CDR1 LNHDA and CDR2 SQIVND come from the germline V gene (reference sequence).

The chain combines TRBV19 with TRBJ2-3; D is undetermined. The source is a man aged 45 to 65 with active or convalescent COVID-19. Sequencing was done on a sample of peripheral blood. The CDR3 sequence: CASRALNFDTQYF. The CDR3 nucleotides read TGTGCCAGTAGAGCGCTTAATTTCGATACGCAGTATTTT.